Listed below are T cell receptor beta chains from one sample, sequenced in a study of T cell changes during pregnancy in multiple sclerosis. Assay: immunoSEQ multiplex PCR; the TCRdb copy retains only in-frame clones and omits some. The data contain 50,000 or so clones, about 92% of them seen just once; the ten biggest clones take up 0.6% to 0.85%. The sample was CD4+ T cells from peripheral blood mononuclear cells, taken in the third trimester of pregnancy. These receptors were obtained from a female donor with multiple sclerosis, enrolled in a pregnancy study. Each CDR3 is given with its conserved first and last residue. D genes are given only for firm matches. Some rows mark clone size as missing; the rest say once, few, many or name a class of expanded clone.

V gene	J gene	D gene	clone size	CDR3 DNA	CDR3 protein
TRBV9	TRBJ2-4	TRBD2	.	TGTGCCAGCAGCGTAGCGGCTAGCGGGGGCAGAAACATTCAGTACTTC	CASSVAASGGRNIQYF
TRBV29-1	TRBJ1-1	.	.	TGCAGCGTTGCCCCGACAGGTTTCTATGCGACTGAAGCTTTCTTT	CSVAPTGFYATEAFF
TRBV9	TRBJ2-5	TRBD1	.	TGTGCCAGCAGCCTCCGACAGGGAATTATGGAGACCCAGTACTTC	CASSLRQGIMETQYF
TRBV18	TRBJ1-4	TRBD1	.	TGTGCCAGCTCACCACGAACAGGGGGCGGCGAAAAACTGTTTTTT	CASSPRTGGGEKLFF
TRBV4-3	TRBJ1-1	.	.	TGCGCCAGCAGCCAAGATAGGTCCAGGAATGAAGCTTTCTTT	CASSQDRSRNEAFF
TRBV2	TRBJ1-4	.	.	TGTGCCAGCGCTGAGGGTGAAAAACTGTTTTTT	CASAEGEKLFF
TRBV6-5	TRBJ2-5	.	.	TGTGCCTCCCTACCGGCAGGACAAGAGACCCAGTACTTC	CASLPAGQETQYF
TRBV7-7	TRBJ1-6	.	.	TGTGCCAGCAGCTTATCTCAGAACAATTCACCCCTCCACTTT	CASSLSQNNSPLHF
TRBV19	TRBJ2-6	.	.	TGTGCCAGTAGTCCCCAGGGTATTCGAGTTAACGGGGCCAACGTCCTGACTTTC	CASSPQGIRVNGANVLTF
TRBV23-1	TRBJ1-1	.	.	TGCGCCAGCAGTCCGAGGGGGAGAGGGATGAACACTGAAGCTTTCTTT	CASSPRGRGMNTEAFF
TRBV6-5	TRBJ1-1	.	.	TGTGCCAGCAGTTACTCCGTATTTCGGGAAGCTTTCTTT	CASSYSVFREAFF
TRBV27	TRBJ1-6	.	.	TGTGCCAGCTCAACAAGCTCCTATAATTCACCCCTCCACTTT	CASSTSSYNSPLHF
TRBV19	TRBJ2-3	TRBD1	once	TGTGCCAGTAGTGACAGGGGAACAGATACGCAGTATTTT	CASSDRGTDTQYF
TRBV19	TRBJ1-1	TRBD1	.	TGTGCCAGTAGTATAGAAAGAGGACAGGCGGATGAAGCTTTCTTT	CASSIERGQADEAFF
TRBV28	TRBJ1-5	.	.	TGTGCCAGCAAGGAGACAGTCCATTTCAATCAGCCCCAGCATTTT	CASKETVHFNQPQHF
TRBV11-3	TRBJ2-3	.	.	TGTGCCAGCAGCCCGTCAGCGGGCAGGGGCACAGATACGCAGTATTTT	CASSPSAGRGTDTQYF
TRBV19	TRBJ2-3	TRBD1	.	TGTGCCAGTAGTACGCCGGGACAGGGGATAGATACGCAGTATTTT	CASSTPGQGIDTQYF
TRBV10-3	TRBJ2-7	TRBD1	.	TGTGCCATCAGGAAGGGACAGGGGGCGTACGAGCAGTACTTC	CAIRKGQGAYEQYF
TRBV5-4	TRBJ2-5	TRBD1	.	TGTGCCAGCAGCTCGGGACAGCAAGAGACCCAGTACTTC	CASSSGQQETQYF
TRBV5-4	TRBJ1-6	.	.	TGTGCCAGCAGCTCCTACCCCCCAGGGGATAATTCACCCCTCCACTTT	CASSSYPPGDNSPLHF
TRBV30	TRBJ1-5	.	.	TGTGCCTGGAGTGTAGCGGGGGCTAGTCAGCCCCAGCATTTT	CAWSVAGASQPQHF
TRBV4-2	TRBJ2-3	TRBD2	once	TGTGCCAGCAGCCATCAGCGGGGGGGGCTCGGAACAGATACGCAGTATTTT	CASSHQRGGLGTDTQYF
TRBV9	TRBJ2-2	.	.	TGTGCCAGCAGCGTAGCTGCGGGGAACACCGGGGAGCTGTTTTTT	CASSVAAGNTGELFF
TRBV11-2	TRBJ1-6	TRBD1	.	TGTGCCAGCAGCTTAGCCGGACAGGGGTATTCACCCCTCCACTTT	CASSLAGQGYSPLHF
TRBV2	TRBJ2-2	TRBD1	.	TGTGCCAGCAGTGAATTTAGGGGGCGGAACACCGGGGAGCTGTTTTTT	CASSEFRGRNTGELFF
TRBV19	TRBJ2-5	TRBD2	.	TGTGCCAGCGACGGGGGGGCCCTAGGGGAGACCCAGTACTTC	CASDGGALGETQYF
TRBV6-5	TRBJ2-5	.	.	TGTGCCAGCAAGAACGGGGGTCAAGAGACCCAGTACTTC	CASKNGGQETQYF
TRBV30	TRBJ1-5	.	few	TGTGCCTGGGCCGGAAAACAGGGATTAAATCAGCCCCAGCATTTT	CAWAGKQGLNQPQHF
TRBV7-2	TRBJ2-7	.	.	TGTGCCAGCAGCTTCCAGGTCCCCTACGAGCAGTACTTC	CASSFQVPYEQYF
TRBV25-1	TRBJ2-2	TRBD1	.	TGTGCCAGCAGTGAAGGACAGGGGTGGTTCGGGGAGCTGTTTTTT	CASSEGQGWFGELFF
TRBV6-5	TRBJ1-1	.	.	TGTGCCAGCAGTTACACTTGGGTGGGAGGCACTGAAGCTTTCTTT	CASSYTWVGGTEAFF
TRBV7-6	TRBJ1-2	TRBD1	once	TGTGCCAGCAGCCTCAGGACAGGGGGAGATGGCTACACCTTC	CASSLRTGGDGYTF
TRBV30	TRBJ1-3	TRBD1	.	TGTGCCTGGAGTAAGGGGACAGGAGCTGGAAACACCATATATTTT	CAWSKGTGAGNTIYF
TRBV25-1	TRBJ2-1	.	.	TGTGCCAGCAGTGAATACCGGAGGTCGGGGTACAATGAGCAGTTCTTC	CASSEYRRSGYNEQFF
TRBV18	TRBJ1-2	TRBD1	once	TGTGCCAGCTCACCATTCGGACAGGGGGACTATGGCTACACCTTC	CASSPFGQGDYGYTF
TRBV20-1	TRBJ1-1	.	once	TGCAGTGCTAGGTATCTAGAGGGCGCTTTCTTT	CSARYLEGAFF
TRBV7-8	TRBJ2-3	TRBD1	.	TGTGCCAGCAGCTCCGGACAGGGGGCGAGCACAGATACGCAGTATTTT	CASSSGQGASTDTQYF
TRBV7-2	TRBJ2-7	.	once	TGTGCCAGCAGCTTAGCAGGGAGCTCCTACGAGCAGTACTTC	CASSLAGSSYEQYF
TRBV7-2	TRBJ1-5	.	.	TGTGCCAGCAGCCCAACAGGGTTGAATCAGCCCCAGCATTTT	CASSPTGLNQPQHF
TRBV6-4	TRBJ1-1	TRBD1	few	TGTGCCAGCAGATCAGGGGGTAGGGCTTTCTTT	CASRSGGRAFF
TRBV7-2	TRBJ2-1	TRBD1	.	TGTGCCAGCAGTTCGGACAGGGGATCCTACAATGAGCAGTTCTTC	CASSSDRGSYNEQFF
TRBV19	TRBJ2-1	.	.	TGTGCCAGTAGTATAGATCCCATTTATGAGCAGTTCTTC	CASSIDPIYEQFF
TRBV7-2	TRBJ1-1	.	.	TGTGCCAGCAGCCCTCTTCAGACAGGATTGAACACTGAAGCTTTCTTT	CASSPLQTGLNTEAFF
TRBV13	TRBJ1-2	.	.	TGTGCCAGCAGCTTAGCCCAGGGGGGCTACACCTTC	CASSLAQGGYTF
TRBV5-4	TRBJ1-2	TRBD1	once	TGTGCCAGCAGACAGCAGGGGGCGTGGGGCTACACCTTC	CASRQQGAWGYTF
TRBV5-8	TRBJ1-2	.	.	TGTGCCAGCAGCTTGGCAGGGTTCGGCTATGGCTACACCTTC	CASSLAGFGYGYTF
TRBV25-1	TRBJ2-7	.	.	TGTGCCAGCAGTGAAGGAGGCGGAAGCTACGAGCAGTACTTC	CASSEGGGSYEQYF
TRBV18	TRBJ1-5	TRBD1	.	TGTGCCAGCTCACTGGGGACAGGGAGCAATCAGCCCCAGCATTTT	CASSLGTGSNQPQHF
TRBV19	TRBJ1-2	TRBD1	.	TGTGCCAGTACGTCGACAGGGGTAGGCTACACCTTC	CASTSTGVGYTF
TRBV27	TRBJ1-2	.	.	TGTGCCAGCAGTTTCCGGGGATCTGCCTATGGCTACACCTTC	CASSFRGSAYGYTF